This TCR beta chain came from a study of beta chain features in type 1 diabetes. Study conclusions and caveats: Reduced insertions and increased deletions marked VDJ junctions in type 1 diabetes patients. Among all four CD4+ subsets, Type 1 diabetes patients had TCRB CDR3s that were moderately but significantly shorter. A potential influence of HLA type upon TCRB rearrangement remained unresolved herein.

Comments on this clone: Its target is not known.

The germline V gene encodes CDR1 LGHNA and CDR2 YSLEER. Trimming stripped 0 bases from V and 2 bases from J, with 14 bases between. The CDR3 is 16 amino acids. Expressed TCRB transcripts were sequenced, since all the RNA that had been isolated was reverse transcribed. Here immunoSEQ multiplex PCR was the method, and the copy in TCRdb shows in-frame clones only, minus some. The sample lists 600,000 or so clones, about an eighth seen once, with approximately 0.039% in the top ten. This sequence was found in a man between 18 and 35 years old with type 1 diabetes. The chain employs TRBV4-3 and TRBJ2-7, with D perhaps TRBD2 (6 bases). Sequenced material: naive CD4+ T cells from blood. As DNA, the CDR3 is TGCGCCAGCAGCCAAGAGTTACTCGCGGGGACCTACGAGCAGTACTTC. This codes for CASSQELLAGTYEQYF.